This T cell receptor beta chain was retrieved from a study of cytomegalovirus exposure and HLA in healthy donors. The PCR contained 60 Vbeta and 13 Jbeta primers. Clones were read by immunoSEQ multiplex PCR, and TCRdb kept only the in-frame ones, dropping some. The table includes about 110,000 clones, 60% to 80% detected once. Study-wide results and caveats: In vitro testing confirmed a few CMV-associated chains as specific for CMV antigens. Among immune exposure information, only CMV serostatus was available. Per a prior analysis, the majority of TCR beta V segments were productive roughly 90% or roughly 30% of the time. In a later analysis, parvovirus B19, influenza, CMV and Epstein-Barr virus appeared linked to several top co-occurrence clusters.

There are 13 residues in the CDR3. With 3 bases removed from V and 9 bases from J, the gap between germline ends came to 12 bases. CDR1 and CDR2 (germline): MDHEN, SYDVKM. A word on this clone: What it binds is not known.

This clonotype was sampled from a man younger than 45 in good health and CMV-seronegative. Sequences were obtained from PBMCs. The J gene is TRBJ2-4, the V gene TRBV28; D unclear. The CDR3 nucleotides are TGTGCCAGCAGTTTGTTGGCACGTCGCATTCAGTACTTC. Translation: CASSLLARRIQYF. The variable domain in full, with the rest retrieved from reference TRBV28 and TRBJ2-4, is DVKVTQSSRYLVKRTGEKVFLECVQDMDHENMFWYRQDPGLGLRLIYFSYDVKMKEKGDIPEGYSVSREKKERFSLILESASTNQTSMYLCASSLLARRIQYFGAGTRLSVL.